This T cell receptor (beta chain) was sequenced in a study of CDR3 diversity in severe acne. Each CDR3 protein is one row after TCRdb ran MiXCR on the PCR reads. Among roughly 81,000 distinct CDR3 sequences listed, about 50% were seen once. Trimming cost V 0 bases and J 1 base; bases outside gene matches: 0. Germline V gene sequence: CDR1 SGDLS, CDR2 YYNGEE. The CDR3 consists of 14 residues. There are many counts of this clonotype. The TCR originated in a male donor in good health, serving as a control. The sequencing sample was made of blood. V usage is TRBV9 and J usage is TRBJ2-7, with TRBD1 matching 8 bases. The CDR3 DNA reads as TGTGCCAGCAGCGTAGGGGACAGGTCCTACGAGCAGTACTTC. Protein sequence: CASSVGDRSYEQYF.